This T cell receptor (beta chain) was observed in a study of blood T cells in healthy people across ages. Whole-study results and caveats: PBMC samples, being unsorted, prevented any conclusive comparison of naive and antigen-experienced cells. Long-lived and aged donors differed, with more naive CD4+ cells and higher diversity in the long-lived.

Primers used in a second PCR of roughly 7 to 12 cycles were a sample-barcoded 5' primer and a J-beta primer mix. Per sample, CDR3-containing paired-end reads numbered at least 2.5 million. Each CDR3 protein is one row after TCRdb ran MiXCR on the 5' RACE reads. The sample has about 940,000 distinct CDR3 sequences; around 49% are singletons. The CDR3 spans 15 residues. Trimming cost V 6 bases and J 3 bases, with 14 bases left between them. This clonotype has a handful of counts. What it binds is not known. This sequence joins TRBV12-3 or TRBV12-4 and TRBJ2-2; D is tentatively TRBD1 or TRBD2 (6 bases each). The clonotype originates from a man aged 25-40 years in good health. The sample taken for sequencing was blood. CDR3 DNA: TGTGCCAGCAGCCAACGGGGGCGGGACACCGGGGAGCTGTTTTTT. It is translated as CASSQRGRDTGELFF.